The T cell receptor (beta chain) described here comes from a study of post-analysis software for immune sequencing data. Study at large: The courses of disease that were included comprised relapsing-remitting, secondary progressive and progressive-relapsing multiple sclerosis.

General study points: Under the F measure, samples that were prepared in one batch clustered strongly together.

The authors incorporated unique molecular identifiers into the TCR beta cDNA libraries. TCRdb redid the calling of the PCR reads with MiXCR, one entry per CDR3 protein. Of approximately 690,000 distinct CDR3 sequences detected, approximately 60% appear once; the ten largest clones hold roughly 10%. As concerns this clonotype: Its antigen is unidentified.

The sequence derives from a girl aged 2 to 9 with multiple sclerosis. The sample was blood.

CDR3 protein: CASSLGTGAQPQHF. Written as DNA, the CDR3 is TGTGCCAGCAGTTTAGGAACAGGGGCTCAGCCCCAGCATTTT. This chain uses TRBV12-3 or TRBV12-4 with TRBJ1-5; 7 nucleotides agree with TRBD1. J was trimmed by 6 bases and V by 1 base; bases with no gene match: 3. There are 14 residues in the CDR3.